These 10 T cell receptor beta chains were sequenced from one sample in a study of response to subunit inactivated influenza vaccine. From the RT-PCR reads, TCRdb called clonotypes with MiXCR, one entry per CDR3 protein. The table lists over 750,000 distinct CDR3 sequences, less than 25% of them singletons. Sequenced here: PBMCs from blood, sampled roughly 5 days after vaccination. The receptors shown here come from a man over 45 who received an inactivated influenza vaccine.

V gene TRBV5-1 combines with J gene TRBJ2-7; 7 bases line up with TRBD1. The CDR3 extends over 14 amino acids. V lost 4 bases to trimming and J lost 6 bases; unmatched junction nucleotides: 10. Per the germline V gene, CDR1 is SGHRS and CDR2 is YFSETQ. The CDR3 sequence is CASSGTAFTGEQYF. The CDR3 nucleotides are TGCGCCAGCAGCGGGACAGCCTTTACCGGCGAGCAGTACTTC.

This clonotype was detected only a few times. The chain recombines TRBV4-2 with TRBJ2-5, with a tentative D call TRBD1 (7 bases). Trimming removed 1 base from V and 5 bases from J, with 14 bases in between. The CDR3 extends over 15 amino acids. CDR1 is LGHNA and CDR2 is YNFKEQ in the germline V gene. The chain's CDR3 is CASSQGAQGGETQYF. DNA for the CDR3: TGTGCCAGCAGCCAAGGGGCCCAGGGGGGCGAGACCCAGTACTTC.

The rearrangement uses TRBV7-3 and TRBJ2-4; 10 bases map to TRBD1. This CDR3 spans 16 amino acids. CDR1 is SGHTA, CDR2 FQGTGA, per germline. After removal of 5 bases from V and 4 bases from J, the junction contained 8 bases not matched to a gene. In DNA form, the CDR3 reads TGTGCCAGCAGCACCGGGACAGGGGATGCGAAAAACATTCAGTACTTC. Amino acid sequence: CASSTGTGDAKNIQYF.

The table lists this clonotype with a few counts. The V gene is TRBV20-1, the J gene TRBJ2-2; no firm D call. This CDR3 comprises 15 residues. Germline assignment: CDR1 DFQATT and CDR2 SNEGSKA (reference sequence). V lost 0 bases to trimming and J lost 5 bases, with 13 bases between them. The CDR3 DNA reads as TGCAGTGCTAGAGATCGTAACAGCAATACCGGGGAGCTGTTTTTT. Encoded protein: CSARDRNSNTGELFF.

CDR3 loop: CSAQEDRIQETQYF. The CDR3, as DNA: TGCAGTGCTCAAGAGGACCGCATCCAAGAGACCCAGTACTTC. This chain uses TRBV20-1 with TRBJ2-5, with unresolved D. The CDR3 totals 14 residues. Trimming removed 5 bases from V and 1 base from J, with 14 bases in between. Germline loops: CDR1 DFQATT, CDR2 SNEGSKA (reference sequence).

The chain couples TRBV6-5 to TRBJ1-2; TRBD1 aligns across 7 bases. The trim removed 0 bases at V and 5 bases at J, leaving 6 bases unmatched. The germline CDR1 and CDR2 sequences are MNHEY and SVGAGI. There are 15 residues in the CDR3. The CDR3 DNA follows: TGTGCCAGCAGTTACTCGAAGGGGGCTATTTATGGCTACACCTTC. It translates to CASSYSKGAIYGYTF.

V is TRBV20-1 and J is TRBJ1-5; 8 bases match TRBD1. The CDR3 loop spans 15 amino acids. The germline gives CDR1 DFQATT, CDR2 SNEGSKA (reference sequence). V lost 6 bases to trimming and J lost 4 bases; unmatched junction nucleotides: 11. CDR3 bases: TGCAGTGCGACCCCCCCGCAGGGGGCTAATCAGCCCCAGCATTTT. Translated, it gives CSATPPQGANQPQHF.

This chain joins TRBV12-3 or TRBV12-4 and TRBJ2-7; TRBD1 agrees at 10 bases. The CDR3 covers 18 residues. With 6 bases clipped from V and 6 bases from J, the junction kept 20 bases outside the gene matches. CDR3 sequence reads: CASSRDRGRGGRLFEQYF. The CDR3 DNA reads as TGTGCCAGCAGCCGGGACAGGGGTCGAGGCGGGAGATTGTTCGAGCAGTACTTC.

This chain joins TRBV30 and TRBJ2-1; D remains unclear. The CDR3 covers 14 residues. Looked up from germline, CDR1 is GTSNPN and CDR2 is SVGIG (reference sequence). V lost 0 bases and J 6 bases, leaving 12 bases between the germline ends. The CDR3 protein is CAWSVPKRGNEQFF. The CDR3 nucleotides read TGTGCCTGGAGTGTGCCTAAGCGAGGCAATGAGCAGTTCTTC.

The chain recombines TRBV5-1 with TRBJ1-4; 8 bases map to TRBD1. V lost 4 bases, J lost 6 bases, and 5 bases stayed unmatched. The germline gives CDR1 SGHRS, CDR2 YFSETQ. This CDR3 region has 14 residues. The CDR3 bases are TGCGCCAGCAGCATCCAGGGGGCTGATGAAAAACTGTTTTTT. Its translation: CASSIQGADEKLFF.